This entry is about one TCR beta chain. Its specificity is not known. The assay was immunoSEQ multiplex PCR, and TCRdb's table has in-frame clones only and misses some. The sample holds about 64,000 clones, around 87% seen once. This specimen comes from a study of lymphopenia after photon versus proton radiotherapy. Study outcomes and limitations: Authors raise, but do not show, better survival with proton therapy.

V was pared by 6 bases and J by 7 bases, with 18 bases between. This CDR3 is built from 14 residues. CDR1 and CDR2 (germline): MGHDK, SYGVNS. The chain employs TRBV25-1 and TRBJ1-1; D gene unclear. This TCR was sampled from an elderly man with esophageal cancer. Specimen: peripheral blood, collected from a patient treated with proton-based radiotherapy. CDR3 DNA: TGTGCCAGCAGCCCCCTTGGGAGTCTGGGTGAAGCTTTCTTT. Translating it yields CASSPLGSLGEAFF.